The present T cell receptor beta chain was sequenced within a study of blood T cell repertoires in COVID-19. Study details: Whether acute or convalescent, the COVID-19 samples came from the United States, Italy and Spain. Sources were T cells, B-cell-depleted T cells, or PBMCs; the material itself was cDNA or gDNA.

The V gene's germline CDR1 is SGHNT and CDR2 YYREEE (reference sequence). Trimming cost V 5 bases and J 0 bases, with 17 bases left between them. The CDR3 spans 16 residues. In the study's own analysis: Cell counts per sample came from amplifying reference gene primers. The repertoire was sequenced with immunoSEQ multiplex PCR; TCRdb's copy has only in-frame clones and lacks some. V and J calls and clone size are as listed in that table; D and trimming were resolved from the DNA. This sample has some 150,000 clones; about four fifths occur once, and the top ten carry roughly 14%. The TCR was taken from a woman aged 80 or older with acute or convalescent COVID-19. The sample taken for sequencing was peripheral blood. The chain joins TRBV5-4 to TRBJ1-2, with D possibly being TRBD1 (5 bases). The CDR3 here is CASRPGGTAANYGYTF. In DNA, the CDR3 is TGTGCCAGCAGGCCGGGTGGGACTGCCGCTAACTATGGCTACACCTTC.